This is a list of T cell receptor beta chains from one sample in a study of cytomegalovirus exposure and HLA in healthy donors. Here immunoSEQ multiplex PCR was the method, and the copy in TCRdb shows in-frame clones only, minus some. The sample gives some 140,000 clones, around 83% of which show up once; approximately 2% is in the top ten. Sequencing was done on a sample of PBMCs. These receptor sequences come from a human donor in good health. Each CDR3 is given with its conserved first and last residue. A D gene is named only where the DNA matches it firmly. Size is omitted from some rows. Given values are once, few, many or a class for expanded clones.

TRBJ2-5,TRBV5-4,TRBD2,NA,TGTGCCAGCACCCCGGGCGGGGGGGCTGAGACCCAGTACTTC,CASTPGGGAETQYF
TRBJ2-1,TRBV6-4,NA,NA,TGTGCCAGCAGTGAAACGACTGGCTCCTACAATGAGCAGTTCTTC,CASSETTGSYNEQFF
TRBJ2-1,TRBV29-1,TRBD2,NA,TGCAGCGTGCGCGGGGGGGACTCCTACAATGAGCAGTTCTTC,CSVRGGDSYNEQFF
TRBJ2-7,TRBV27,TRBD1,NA,TGTGCCAGCAGTAAACCGGGACAGGGTAGGTACGAGCAGTACTTC,CASSKPGQGRYEQYF
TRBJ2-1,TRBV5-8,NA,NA,TGTGCCAGCAGCTTAGGTGGGGGCCCCTACAATGAGCAGTTCTTC,CASSLGGGPYNEQFF
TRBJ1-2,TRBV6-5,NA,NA,TGTGCCAGCAGTTACTCGACAGCCTCTAACTATGGCTACACCTTC,CASSYSTASNYGYTF
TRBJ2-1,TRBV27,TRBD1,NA,TGTGCCAGCAGTTCCCCGGGACAGGGGCGTTACGATGAGCAGTTCTTC,CASSSPGQGRYDEQFF
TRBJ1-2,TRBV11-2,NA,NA,TGTGCCAGCAGCGTGGGACTTAACTATGGCTACACCTTC,CASSVGLNYGYTF
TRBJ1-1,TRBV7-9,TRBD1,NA,TGTGCCAGCAGCTTAGCAGGGACAGGTTTGGGGACTGAAGCTTTCTTT,CASSLAGTGLGTEAFF
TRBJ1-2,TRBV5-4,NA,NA,TGTGCCAGCAGCCCTACGTATCGGACAGACACAAACTATGGCTACACCTTC,CASSPTYRTDTNYGYTF
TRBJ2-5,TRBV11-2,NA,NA,TGTGCCAGCAGCTTAGGGAGTTTGGCTAGCACGAAAGGAGAGACCCAGTACTTC,CASSLGSLASTKGETQYF
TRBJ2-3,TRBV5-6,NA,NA,TGTGCCAGCAGCTTGGCCGGGCACATGCAGGGGGATACGCAGTATTTT,CASSLAGHMQGDTQYF
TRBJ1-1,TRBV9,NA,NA,TGTGCCAGCAGCCCCAACACGGGGGGCACTGAAGCTTTCTTT,CASSPNTGGTEAFF
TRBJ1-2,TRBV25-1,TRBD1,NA,TGTGCCAGCAGACCCGACAGGGACCCTAACTATGGCTACACCTTC,CASRPDRDPNYGYTF
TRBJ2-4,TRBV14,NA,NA,TGTGCCAGCAGCCAAGTTTCGGGAAGCCGGCCCGAGACGAAGTACTTC,CASSQVSGSRPETKYF
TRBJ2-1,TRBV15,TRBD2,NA,TGTGCCACCAGCAGAAACCAACCACTAGCGGGGGGGCAGTTCTTC,CATSRNQPLAGGQFF
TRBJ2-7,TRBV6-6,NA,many,TGTGCCAGCAGTCTCAACGAGCTATCCTACGAGCAGTACTTC,CASSLNELSYEQYF
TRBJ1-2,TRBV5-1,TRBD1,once,TGCGCCAGCAGCTTGGATTTGGTTAGTGACAGGGCGTTCGGCTACACCTTC,CASSLDLVSDRAFGYTF
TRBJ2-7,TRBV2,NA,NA,TGTGCCAGCAGTGCAGGGCAGGACTACGAGCAGTACTTC,CASSAGQDYEQYF
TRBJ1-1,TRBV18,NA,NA,TGTGCCAGCTCACCACGTTTACAGGTTAGCACTGAAGCTTTCTTT,CASSPRLQVSTEAFF
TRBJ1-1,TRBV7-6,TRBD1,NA,TGTGCCAGCAGCTTAGGACAGGGCAACGCCGGGGTCACTGAAGCTTTCTTT,CASSLGQGNAGVTEAFF
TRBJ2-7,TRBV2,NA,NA,TGTGCCATAAGACAGGACCGCTACGAGCAGTACTTC,CAIRQDRYEQYF
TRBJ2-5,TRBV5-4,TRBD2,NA,TGTGCCAGCAGCTTAGCGGGGGTCGCACAAGAGACCCAGTACTTC,CASSLAGVAQETQYF
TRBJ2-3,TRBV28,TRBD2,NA,TGTGCCAGCTCTTCCCCTCTAGCGGGAGGGACAGATACGCAGTATTTT,CASSSPLAGGTDTQYF
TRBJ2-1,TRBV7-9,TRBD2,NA,TGTGCCAGCAGACCTATAGCGGGATCGTACAATGAGCAGTTCTTC,CASRPIAGSYNEQFF
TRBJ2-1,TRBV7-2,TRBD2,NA,TGTGCCAGCAGCTTCGAGGGGACTAGCGGTAACAATGAGCAGTTCTTC,CASSFEGTSGNNEQFF
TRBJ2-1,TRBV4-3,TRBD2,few,TGCGCCAGCAGCCAAGAACTCGGGGGGGGCCTCAATGAGCAGTTCTTC,CASSQELGGGLNEQFF
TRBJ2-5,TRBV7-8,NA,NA,TGTGCCAGCAGCTTTATTGGGGGCCAGGGGGAGACCCAGTACTTC,CASSFIGGQGETQYF
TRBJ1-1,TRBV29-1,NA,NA,TGCAGCGTGGGGAACTCAGGGACTGAAGCTTTCTTT,CSVGNSGTEAFF
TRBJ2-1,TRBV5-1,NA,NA,TGCGCCAGCAGGTTCATAACAGAGGGTAGGGATGAGCAGTTCTTC,CASRFITEGRDEQFF
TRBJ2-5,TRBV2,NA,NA,TGTGCCAGCAGTGAACAGGGGCAGGGTGAGACCCAGTACTTC,CASSEQGQGETQYF
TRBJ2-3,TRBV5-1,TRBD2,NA,TGCGCCAGCAGCTTGGTACTCGGTCTAGCGGGGGGCCGGTTTACAGCTACGCAGTATTTT,CASSLVLGLAGGRFTATQYF
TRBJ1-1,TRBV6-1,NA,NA,TGTGCCAGCAGACTGGGGCCCCGGGGGACTGAAGCTTTCTTT,CASRLGPRGTEAFF
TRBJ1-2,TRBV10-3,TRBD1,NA,TGTGCCACCTTTGGGTCGGGGACAGGGTCTTCAGCCCCCTATGGCTACACCTTC,CATFGSGTGSSAPYGYTF
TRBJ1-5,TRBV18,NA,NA,TGTGCCAGCTCATCACAAGTGGAGAGTCAGCCCCAGCATTTT,CASSSQVESQPQHF
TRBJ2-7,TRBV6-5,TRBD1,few,TGTGCCAGCAGTACCCCAGGGGGCGGGCGGTACTTC,CASSTPGGGRYF
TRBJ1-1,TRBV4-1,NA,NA,TGCGCCAGCAGCCAAATCACGGCAGACTTCAACACTGAAGCTTTCTTT,CASSQITADFNTEAFF
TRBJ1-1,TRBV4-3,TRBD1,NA,TGCGCCAGCAGCCAAGAAGTGGGGACAGGACTATTTGAAGCTTTCTTT,CASSQEVGTGLFEAFF
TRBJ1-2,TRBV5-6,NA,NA,TGTGCCAGCAGCTTGGCCTTTTCCGGACTCTATGGCTACACCTTC,CASSLAFSGLYGYTF
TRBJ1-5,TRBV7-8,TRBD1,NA,TGTGCCAGCAGCCAGGGACAGGAACTTGGCAATCAGCCCCAGCATTTT,CASSQGQELGNQPQHF
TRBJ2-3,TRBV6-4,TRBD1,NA,TGTGCCAGCAGTGACTCGACAGGGGGCCTAGATACGCAGTATTTT,CASSDSTGGLDTQYF
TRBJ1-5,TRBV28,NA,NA,TGTGCCAGCAGTATTCCGGGGTTTAATCAGCCCCAGCATTTT,CASSIPGFNQPQHF
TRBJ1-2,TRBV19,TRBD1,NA,TGTGCCAGTAGTAGGGACAGAGGGGATGGCTACACCTTC,CASSRDRGDGYTF
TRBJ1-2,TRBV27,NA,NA,TGTGCCAGCAGTTTAACCCCGGGTGATGGCTACACCTTC,CASSLTPGDGYTF
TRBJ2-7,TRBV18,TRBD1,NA,TGTGCCAGCTCACCACTTTCCGGGACAGGGATAAACTACGAGCAGTACTTC,CASSPLSGTGINYEQYF
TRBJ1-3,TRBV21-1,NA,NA,TGTGCCAGCAGCGAAACGACAGGATACTCTGGAAACACCATATATTTT,CASSETTGYSGNTIYF
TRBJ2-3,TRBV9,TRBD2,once,TGTGCCAGCAGCCCCCGACTAGCGGGGGGCACAGATACGCAGTATTTT,CASSPRLAGGTDTQYF
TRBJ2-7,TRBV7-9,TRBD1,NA,TGTGCCAGCAGCGTGACCGCCGGACAGGGAGACAAGCAGTACTTC,CASSVTAGQGDKQYF
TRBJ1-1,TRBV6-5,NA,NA,TGTGCCAGCAGTTCGACAGCCATGAACACTGAAGCTTTCTTT,CASSSTAMNTEAFF
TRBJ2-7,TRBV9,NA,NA,TGTGCCAGCAGCCCCACCGGGTACTACGAGCAGTACTTC,CASSPTGYYEQYF
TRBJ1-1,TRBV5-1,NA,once,TGCGCCAGCAGCTTGGATACCGGGAACACTGAAGCTTTCTTT,CASSLDTGNTEAFF
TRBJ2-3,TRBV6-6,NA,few,TGTGCCAGCAGTTACTCGGAGCAGATCACAGATACGCAGTATTTT,CASSYSEQITDTQYF
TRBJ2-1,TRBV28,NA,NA,TGTGCCAGCAGTTCGACTGGCAATGAGCAGTTCTTC,CASSSTGNEQFF
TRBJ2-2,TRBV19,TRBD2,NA,TGTGCCAGCGGGAGGCGAAACACCGGGGAGCTGTTTTTT,CASGRRNTGELFF
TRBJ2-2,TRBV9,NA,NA,TGTGCCAGCAGCGTAGTCCCCACTCCCACGGGGGAGCTGTTTTTT,CASSVVPTPTGELFF